Listed here are 8 T cell receptor beta chains from one sample, sequenced in a study of blood T cell repertoires in COVID-19. Clones were sequenced by immunoSEQ multiplex PCR, and TCRdb holds only the in-frame ones, with some missing. The sample includes about 110,000 clones, about 85% of them seen just once. The specimen was peripheral blood. The receptors were sampled from a man aged 35 to 55 with acute or convalescent COVID-19.

V is TRBV6-5 and J is TRBJ1-1, with D possibly being TRBD1 (6 bases). The V end lost 4 bases, the J end lost 3 bases, and 12 bases lay between the germline ends. From germline, CDR1 is MNHEY and CDR2 SVGAGI. The CDR3 runs to 14 residues. CDR3 amino acids: CASSFRQAHTEAFF. CDR3 nucleotides: TGTGCCAGCAGTTTTCGACAGGCGCACACTGAAGCTTTCTTT.

This clone turned up a few times. This chain connects TRBV6-2 or TRBV6-3 to TRBJ2-4, with 10 bases identical to TRBD2. This CDR3 region has 15 residues. V lost 4 bases and J lost 2; bases outside the gene matches: 2. CDR1 and CDR2 from the germline V gene are MNHEY and SVGEGT. DNA for the CDR3: TGTGCCAGCAGTTTAGCGGGGGGTTCCAAAAACATTCAGTACTTC. This sequence encodes CASSLAGGSKNIQYF.

The chain has TRBV9 and TRBJ2-5; the D gene is possibly TRBD2 (5 bases). Germline V gene lookup returns CDR1 SGDLS and CDR2 YYNGEE. The CDR3 sequence is 17 residues long. Trimming cost V 0 bases and J 2 bases, with 17 bases left between them. The CDR3 DNA is TGTGCCAGCAGCGTAGGTCCCTGGACTGAACTTCAAGAGACCCAGTACTTC. Encoded protein: CASSVGPWTELQETQYF.

The J gene is TRBJ2-6, the V gene TRBV28, with a tentative D call TRBD1 (6 bases). V was clipped by 5 bases and J by 3 bases, with 8 bases between them. From germline, CDR1 is MDHEN and CDR2 SYDVKM. CDR3 length: 14 residues. CDR3: CASSLQGGANVLTF. The DNA of the CDR3 is TGTGCCAGCAGTCTACAGGGTGGGGCCAACGTCCTGACTTTC.

The rearrangement joins TRBV5-1 to TRBJ2-3, with a weak D call TRBD1 (5 bases). The germline CDR1 and CDR2 sequences are SGHRS and YFSETQ. CDR3 length: 14 residues. The V end lost 7 bases, the J end lost 4 bases, and 16 bases lay between the germline ends. The CDR3 DNA is TGCGCCAGCCGCCCTAGGGGCGGCGCAGATACGCAGTATTTT. Translation gives CASRPRGGADTQYF.

The chain is built from TRBV3-1 (or the pseudogene TRBV3-2) and TRBJ1-5, with 7 bases aligning to TRBD1. Germline assignment: CDR1 LGHDT and CDR2 YNNKEL (reference sequence). The CDR3 spans 16 residues. V shed 0 bases, J shed 4 bases, and the junction held 6 bases outside the gene matches. The CDR3 DNA is TGTGCCAGCAGCCAAGAAGGGGGCGTTAGAAATCAGCCCCAGCATTTT. Amino acid sequence: CASSQEGGVRNQPQHF.

The chain uses TRBV11-1 and TRBJ2-3; perhaps TRBD2 as D (5 bases). Germline-derived CDR1 and CDR2 are SGHAT and FQDESV (reference sequence). Trimming stripped 3 bases from V and 5 bases from J, with 12 bases between. The CDR3 is 14 amino acids. CDR3 DNA: TGTGCCAGCAGCTTGGCGCGCCGGGAAGATACGCAGTATTTT. This encodes CASSLARREDTQYF.

The chain uses TRBV6-2 or TRBV6-3 and TRBJ1-5; D is undetermined. The V end was cut by 2 bases, the J end by 0 bases, with 8 bases between. The germline CDR1 and CDR2 sequences are MNHEY and SVGEGT. The CDR3 has 15 residues. This CDR3 is CASSYGGPSNQPQHF. CDR3 in DNA: TGTGCCAGCAGTTACGGAGGGCCTAGCAATCAGCCCCAGCATTTT.